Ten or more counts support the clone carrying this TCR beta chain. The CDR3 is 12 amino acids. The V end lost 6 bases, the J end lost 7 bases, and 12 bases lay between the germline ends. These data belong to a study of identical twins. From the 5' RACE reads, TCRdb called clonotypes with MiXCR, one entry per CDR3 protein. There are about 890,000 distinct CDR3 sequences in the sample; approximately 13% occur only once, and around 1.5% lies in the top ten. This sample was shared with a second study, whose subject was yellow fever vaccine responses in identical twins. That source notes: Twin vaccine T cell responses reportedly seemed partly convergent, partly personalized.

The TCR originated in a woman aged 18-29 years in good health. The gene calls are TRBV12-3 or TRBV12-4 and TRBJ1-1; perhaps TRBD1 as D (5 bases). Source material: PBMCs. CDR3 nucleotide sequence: TGTGCCAGCAGAAAGGGACGGAATGAAGCTTTCTTT. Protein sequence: CASRKGRNEAFF.